A selection of T cell receptor beta chains follows, all from one sample in a study of cytotoxic CD8 clonotypes in ibrutinib-treated CLL. The method was immunoSEQ multiplex PCR; TCRdb's version includes in-frame clones alone and lacks a portion of them. Of about 39,000 clones in the sample, roughly 65% were seen once. This specimen consisted of PBMCs, obtained at disease progression, from a patient treated with ibrutinib. The receptor source for this set is a human donor with chronic lymphocytic leukemia. Both conserved end residues are part of each CDR3. A D gene is named only where the DNA matches it firmly. Size is omitted from some rows. Given values are once, few, many or a class for expanded clones.

TRBJ2-1	NA	NA	TRBV13	CASSLDRRNEQFF	TGTGCCAGCAGCTTAGACAGGCGGAATGAGCAGTTCTTC
TRBJ2-1	once	TRBD2	TRBV27	CATQGGFYNEQFF	TGTGCCACCCAGGGAGGGTTCTACAATGAGCAGTTCTTC
TRBJ2-5	NA	TRBD1	TRBV5-1	CASSPATGTGGRETQYF	TGCGCCAGCAGCCCCGCGACGGGGACAGGGGGGCGAGAGACCCAGTACTTC
TRBJ1-1	NA	NA	TRBV15	CATSRDAGLNTEAFF	TGTGCCACCAGCAGAGATGCGGGGCTGAACACTGAAGCTTTCTTT
TRBJ2-7	few	TRBD2	TRBV7-2	CASSADRLAGVYEQYF	TGTGCCAGCAGCGCGGACCGACTAGCGGGAGTGTACGAGCAGTACTTC
TRBJ1-5	NA	NA	TRBV2	CASKQSLNQPQHF	TGTGCCAGCAAGCAGAGCCTCAATCAGCCCCAGCATTTT
TRBJ2-2	NA	TRBD2	TRBV11-3	CASSTTSGRRYNTGELFF	TGTGCCAGCAGCACGACTAGCGGGAGAAGATATAACACCGGGGAGCTGTTTTTT
TRBJ1-4	NA	TRBD1	TRBV30	CASEPGQTNEKLFF	TGTGCCTCGGAACCGGGACAGACTAATGAAAAACTGTTTTTT
TRBJ1-4	few	NA	TRBV18	CASSRWGEGEKLFF	TGTGCCAGCTCCCGGTGGGGGGAGGGTGAAAAACTGTTTTTT
TRBJ1-5	few	NA	TRBV2	CASSGLAQPQHF	TGTGCCAGCAGTGGTTTAGCCCAGCCCCAGCATTTT
TRBJ2-7	few	NA	TRBV5-1	CASSSTDRTTYEQYF	TGCGCCAGCAGCTCGACGGACAGAACTACCTACGAGCAGTACTTC
TRBJ2-3	NA	NA	TRBV19	CASSASQVPGDTQYF	TGTGCCAGTAGTGCCAGTCAGGTTCCTGGAGATACGCAGTATTTT
TRBJ2-2	NA	NA	TRBV4-3	CASSQDWGAGRVYTGELFF	TGCGCCAGCAGCCAAGATTGGGGTGCAGGGCGGGTCTACACCGGGGAGCTGTTTTTT
TRBJ2-7	NA	NA	TRBV2	CASSVWRDLPYEQYF	TGTGCCAGCAGTGTCTGGCGGGACCTCCCCTACGAGCAGTACTTC
TRBJ2-1	NA	TRBD2	TRBV10-2	CASSDSLASGRNNEQFF	TGCGCCAGCAGTGATAGTTTGGCTAGCGGGAGGAACAATGAGCAGTTCTTC
TRBJ2-7	few	NA	TRBV18	CASSRWDRDEEQYF	TGTGCCAGCTCGCGCTGGGACCGTGATGAAGAGCAGTACTTC
TRBJ1-1	few	TRBD1	TRBV15	CATSREAGGLTEAFF	TGTGCCACCAGCAGAGAGGCAGGGGGTCTCACTGAAGCTTTCTTT
TRBJ1-4	NA	NA	TRBV5-6	CASSLAGNEKLFF	TGTGCCAGCAGCTTGGCAGGGAATGAAAAACTGTTTTTT
TRBJ1-1	NA	TRBD1	TRBV30	CACSGGRGEAFF	TGTGCCTGTTCAGGGGGCCGGGGTGAAGCTTTCTTT
TRBJ1-1	NA	NA	TRBV10-3	CAISGTGEAFF	TGTGCCATCAGCGGGACCGGTGAAGCTTTCTTT
TRBJ2-6	NA	NA	TRBV6-4	CASSDGSGANVLTF	TGTGCCAGCAGTGACGGCTCTGGGGCCAACGTCCTGACTTTC
TRBJ1-2	few	TRBD1	TRBV5-1	CASSPGQGEGGYTF	TGCGCCAGCAGCCCCGGACAGGGGGAGGGTGGCTACACCTTC
TRBJ2-3	NA	NA	TRBV7-9	CASSLIGSSTDTQYF	TGTGCCAGCAGCCTGATTGGGTCTAGCACAGATACGCAGTATTTT
TRBJ1-2	NA	NA	TRBV6-5	CASSPQGNYGYTF	TGTGCCAGCAGTCCCCAGGGGAACTATGGCTACACCTTC
TRBJ2-2	NA	NA	TRBV19	CASTNSFTGELFF	TGTGCCAGTACCAATTCTTTCACCGGGGAGCTGTTTTTT
TRBJ2-5	NA	TRBD2	TRBV30	CAWSRSGGETQYF	TGTGCCTGGAGTAGGAGCGGGGGGGAGACCCAGTACTTC
TRBJ2-5	NA	NA	TRBV5-1	CASSLGRGPETQYF	TGCGCCAGCAGCTTGGGGCGGGGGCCGGAGACCCAGTACTTC
TRBJ2-7	few	NA	TRBV7-9	CASSSEDGRSYEQYF	TGTGCCAGCAGCTCGGAAGACGGCAGAAGCTACGAGCAGTACTTC
TRBJ2-7	NA	NA	TRBV28	CASSLAGRYEQYF	TGTGCCAGCAGTTTAGCGGGACGGTACGAGCAGTACTTC
TRBJ2-7	NA	TRBD2	TRBV10-3	CAIQDSGRIYEQYF	TGTGCCATCCAGGATAGCGGGAGGATCTACGAGCAGTACTTC
TRBJ2-3	NA	NA	TRBV6-1	CASNPQGTFTDTQYF	TGTGCCAGCAACCCCCAGGGGACTTTCACCGATACGCAGTATTTT
TRBJ2-4	NA	TRBD1	TRBV4-3	CASSQWGQTGGLNIQYF	TGCGCCAGCAGCCAATGGGGACAGACAGGGGGCTTAAACATTCAGTACTTC
TRBJ2-7	NA	NA	TRBV27	CASSLQRSSSYEQYF	TGTGCCAGCAGTTTACAAAGGAGTTCCTCCTACGAGCAGTACTTC
TRBJ2-5	medium-sized	NA	TRBV6-6	CASSYLGLQETQYF	TGTGCCAGCAGTTATTTGGGCCTACAAGAGACCCAGTACTTC
TRBJ1-5	few	TRBD1	TRBV18	CAGSPGQGPPQHF	TGTGCCGGGTCCCCGGGACAGGGGCCGCCCCAGCATTTT
TRBJ2-7	NA	NA	TRBV2	CASSGVRYEQYF	TGTGCCAGCAGTGGGGTCAGATACGAGCAGTACTTC
TRBJ1-1	NA	NA	TRBV10-3	CAISRQTNTEAFF	TGTGCCATCAGTAGACAGACGAACACTGAAGCTTTCTTT
TRBJ2-1	NA	NA	TRBV4-1	CASSQAPVGQLSSYNEQFF	TGCGCCAGCAGCCAAGCTCCCGTAGGGCAGCTGAGCTCCTACAATGAGCAGTTCTTC
TRBJ1-2	NA	TRBD1	TRBV4-2	CASSGGTGDNYGYTF	TGTGCCAGCAGCGGGGGGACAGGGGATAACTATGGCTACACCTTC
TRBJ2-7	NA	NA	TRBV28	CASSSDDRSYEQYF	TGTGCCAGCAGTTCCGACGACCGATCCTACGAGCAGTACTTC
TRBJ2-7	NA	NA	TRBV4-3	CASSHRLSDYEQYF	TGCGCCAGCAGCCACCGGCTCAGCGACTACGAGCAGTACTTC
TRBJ1-3	once	NA	TRBV18	CASSPSGGSGNTIYF	TGTGCCAGCTCACCGTCGGGGGGCTCTGGAAACACCATATATTTT
TRBJ1-4	NA	TRBD1	TRBV7-2	CASSLGRRQTGSGKLFF	TGTGCCAGCAGCTTAGGACGACGACAGACAGGGTCCGGAAAACTGTTTTTT
TRBJ2-1	medium-sized	TRBD2	TRBV5-1	CASSLKLAGYNEQFF	TGCGCCAGCAGCTTGAAACTAGCGGGCTACAATGAGCAGTTCTTC
TRBJ2-5	NA	TRBD2	TRBV30	CAWSARTSQAVIETQYF	TGTGCCTGGAGCGCTAGGACTAGCCAGGCCGTGATAGAGACCCAGTACTTC
TRBJ1-2	NA	NA	TRBV28	CASSLSGPEGYTF	TGTGCCAGCAGTTTATCGGGGCCGGAGGGCTACACCTTC